This T cell receptor beta chain is drawn from a study of T cells in Graves' hyperthyroidism and ophthalmopathy. Hyperthyroidism was newly diagnosed in patients aged 18 to 65 (duration under 2 months). Out of over 7.5 ml of fresh peripheral blood came the PBMCs. TCR beta CDR3 regions were amplified from RNA. The HTBI primer set served for first-round RT-PCR of the TCR CDR3. TCRdb reprocessed the multiplex PCR reads with MiXCR, giving one entry per CDR3 protein. Among 300,000 to 400,000 distinct CDR3 sequences listed, about 20% were seen once. The V segment lost 6 bases and the J segment 4 bases; nucleotides outside the gene matches: 8. The CDR3 runs 15 residues. Germline V gene lookup returns CDR1 SGHTA and CDR2 FQGTGA. Many counts were recorded for this clonotype.

This TCR was sampled from a woman in her fifties or sixties with Graves' hyperthyroidism. This chain joins TRBV7-3 and TRBJ2-3, with TRBD1 identical over 9 bases. Input material: blood. In DNA, the CDR3 is TGTGCCAGCAGTTTCGGGACAGGGTGGGCAGATACGCAGTATTTT. Amino acids: CASSFGTGWADTQYF.